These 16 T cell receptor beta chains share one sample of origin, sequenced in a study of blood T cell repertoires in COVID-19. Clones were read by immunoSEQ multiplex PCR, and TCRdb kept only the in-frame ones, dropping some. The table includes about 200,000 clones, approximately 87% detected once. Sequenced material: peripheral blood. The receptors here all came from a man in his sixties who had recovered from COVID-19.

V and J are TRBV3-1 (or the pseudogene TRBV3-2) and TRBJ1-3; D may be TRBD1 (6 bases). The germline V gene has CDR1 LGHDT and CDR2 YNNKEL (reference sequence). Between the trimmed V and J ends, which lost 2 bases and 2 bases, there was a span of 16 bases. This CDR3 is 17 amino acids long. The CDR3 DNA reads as TGTGCCAGCAGCCAATACAGGGTAGGGTTTGCTGGAAACACCATATATTTT. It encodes CASSQYRVGFAGNTIYF.

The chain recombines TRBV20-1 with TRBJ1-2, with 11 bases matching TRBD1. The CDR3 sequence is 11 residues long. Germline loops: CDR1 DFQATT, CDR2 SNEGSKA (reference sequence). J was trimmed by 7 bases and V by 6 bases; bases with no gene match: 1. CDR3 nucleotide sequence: TGCAGTGCAGGACAGGGGGCTGGCTACACCTTC. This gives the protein CSAGQGAGYTF.

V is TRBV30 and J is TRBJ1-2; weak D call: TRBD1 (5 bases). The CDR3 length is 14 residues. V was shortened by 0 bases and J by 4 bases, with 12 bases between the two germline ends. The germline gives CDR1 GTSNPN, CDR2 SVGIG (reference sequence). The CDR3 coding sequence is TGTGCCTGGAGTGTGGGCGGGACCTCCTATGGCTACACCTTC. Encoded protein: CAWSVGGTSYGYTF.

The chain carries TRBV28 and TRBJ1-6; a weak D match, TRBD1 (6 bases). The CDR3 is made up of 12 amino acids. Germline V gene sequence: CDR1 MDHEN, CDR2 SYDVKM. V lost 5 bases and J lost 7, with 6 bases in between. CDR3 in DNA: TGTGCCAGCAGTAGGGGGAATTCACCCCTCCACTTT. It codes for CASSRGNSPLHF.

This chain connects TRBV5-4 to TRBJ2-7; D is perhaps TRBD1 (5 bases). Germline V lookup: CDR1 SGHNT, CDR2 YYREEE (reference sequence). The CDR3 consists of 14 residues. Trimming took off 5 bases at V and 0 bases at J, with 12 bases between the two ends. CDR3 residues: CASSSTANSYEQYF. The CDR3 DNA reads TGTGCCAGCAGTTCGACAGCAAACTCCTACGAGCAGTACTTC.

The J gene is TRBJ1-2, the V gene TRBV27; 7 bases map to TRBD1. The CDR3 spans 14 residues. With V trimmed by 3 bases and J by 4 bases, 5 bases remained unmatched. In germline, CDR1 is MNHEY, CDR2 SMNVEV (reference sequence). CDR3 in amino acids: CASSFFGTAYGYTF. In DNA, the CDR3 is TGTGCCAGCAGTTTCTTCGGGACAGCCTATGGCTACACCTTC.

In DNA, the CDR3 is TGCGCCAGCAGCCCGGGACAGGGGGTGGGGACCCAGTACTTC. It yields the protein CASSPGQGVGTQYF. The chain uses TRBV5-1 and TRBJ2-5; 11 bases agree with TRBD1. CDR3 length: 14 residues. Trimming at V came to 4 bases and at J to 7 bases, leaving 6 bases not matched to a gene. Germline CDR1 SGHRS, CDR2 YFSETQ.

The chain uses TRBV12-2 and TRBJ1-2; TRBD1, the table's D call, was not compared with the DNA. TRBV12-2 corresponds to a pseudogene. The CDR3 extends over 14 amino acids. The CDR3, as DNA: TGTGCAAGTCGCTTAGCGGGACAGGGGTTTGGCTACACCTTC. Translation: CASRLAGQGFGYTF.

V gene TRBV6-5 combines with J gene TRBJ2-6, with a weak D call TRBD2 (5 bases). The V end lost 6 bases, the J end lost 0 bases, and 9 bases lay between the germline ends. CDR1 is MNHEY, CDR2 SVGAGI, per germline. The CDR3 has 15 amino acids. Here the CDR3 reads CASRRGYSGANVLTF. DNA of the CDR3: TGTGCCAGCAGACGGGGTTACTCTGGGGCCAACGTCCTGACTTTC.

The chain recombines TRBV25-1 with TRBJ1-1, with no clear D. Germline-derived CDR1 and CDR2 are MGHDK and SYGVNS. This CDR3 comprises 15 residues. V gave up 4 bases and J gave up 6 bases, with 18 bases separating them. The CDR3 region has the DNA TGTGCCAGCAGTGCTACTGGAGCGGCGATGGCTGAAGCTTTCTTT. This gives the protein CASSATGAAMAEAFF.

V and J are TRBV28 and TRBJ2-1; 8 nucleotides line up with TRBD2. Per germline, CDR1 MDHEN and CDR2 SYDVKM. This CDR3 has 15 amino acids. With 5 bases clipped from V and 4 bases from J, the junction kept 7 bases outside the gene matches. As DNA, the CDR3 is TGTGCCAGCAGTCCGAGTCTAGCGGGTTACAATGAGCAGTTCTTC. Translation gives CASSPSLAGYNEQFF.

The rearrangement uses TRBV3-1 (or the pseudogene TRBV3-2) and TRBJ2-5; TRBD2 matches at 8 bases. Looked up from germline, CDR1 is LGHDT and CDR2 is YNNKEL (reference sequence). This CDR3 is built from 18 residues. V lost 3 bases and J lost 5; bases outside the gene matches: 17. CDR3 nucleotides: TGTGCCAGCAGCCAGGGGGCGGGAGGAAGCGGGAGTTGGGAGACCCAGTACTTC. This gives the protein CASSQGAGGSGSWETQYF.

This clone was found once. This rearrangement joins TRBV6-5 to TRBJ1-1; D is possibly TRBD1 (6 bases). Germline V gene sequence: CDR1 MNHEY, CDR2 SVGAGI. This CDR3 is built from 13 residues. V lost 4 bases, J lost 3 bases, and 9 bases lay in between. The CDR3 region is CASSFGQYTEAFF. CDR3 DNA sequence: TGTGCCAGCAGTTTTGGACAGTACACTGAAGCTTTCTTT.

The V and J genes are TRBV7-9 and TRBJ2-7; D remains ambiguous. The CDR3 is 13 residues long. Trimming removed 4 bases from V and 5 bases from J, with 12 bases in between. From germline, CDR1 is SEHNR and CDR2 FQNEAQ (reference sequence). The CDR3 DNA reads TGTGCCAGCAGCTCTCTCGGCCGGGACGAGCAGTACTTC. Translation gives CASSSLGRDEQYF.

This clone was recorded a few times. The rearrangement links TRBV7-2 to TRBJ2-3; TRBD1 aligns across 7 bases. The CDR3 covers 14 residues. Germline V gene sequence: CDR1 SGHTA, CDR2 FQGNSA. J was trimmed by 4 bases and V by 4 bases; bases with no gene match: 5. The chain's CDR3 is CASSSTGPSDTQYF. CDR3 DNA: TGTGCCAGCAGCTCGACAGGGCCCTCAGATACGCAGTATTTT.

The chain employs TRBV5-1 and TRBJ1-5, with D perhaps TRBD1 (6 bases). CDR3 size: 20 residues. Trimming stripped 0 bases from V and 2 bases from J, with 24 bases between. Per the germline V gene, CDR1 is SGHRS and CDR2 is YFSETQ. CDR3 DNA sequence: TGCGCCAGCAGCTTGGCCTTAGTCGGACAGACCAAAGGGGGCAATCAGCCCCAGCATTTT. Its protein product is CASSLALVGQTKGGNQPQHF.